This T cell receptor (beta chain) was recorded in a study of blood T cell repertoires in COVID-19. Study in general: Spain, Italy and the United States supplied samples that represented acute and convalescent COVID-19. Sample material is recorded as cDNA or gDNA derived from T cells, B-cell-depleted T cells, or PBMCs.

Original analysis: Reference gene primers were amplified, and this amplification served to estimate nucleated cell counts. TCRdb keeps only in-frame clones here, not all; method: immunoSEQ multiplex PCR. That table supplies the V and J calls and clone size; D and trimming were determined from the DNA. Here the sample spans 120,000 or so clones, approximately 90% being singletons. V was trimmed by 3 bases and J by 1 base, leaving 8 bases between them. The CDR3 spans 13 residues. From germline, CDR1 is SGHNT and CDR2 YYREEE (reference sequence). Sequences were obtained from peripheral blood. The chain uses TRBV5-4 and TRBJ2-7, with D perhaps TRBD1 (5 bases). This receptor was identified in a man in his forties with acute or convalescent COVID-19. CDR3 amino acids: CASSSDISYEQYF. Written as DNA, the CDR3 is TGTGCCAGCAGCTCGGACATATCCTACGAGCAGTACTTC.